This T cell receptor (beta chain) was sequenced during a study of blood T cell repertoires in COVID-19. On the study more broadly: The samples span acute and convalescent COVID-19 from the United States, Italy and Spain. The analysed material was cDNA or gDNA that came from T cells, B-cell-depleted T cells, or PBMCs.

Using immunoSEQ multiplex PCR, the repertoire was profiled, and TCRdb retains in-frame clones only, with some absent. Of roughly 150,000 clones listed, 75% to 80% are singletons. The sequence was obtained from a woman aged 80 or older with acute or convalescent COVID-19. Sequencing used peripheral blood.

The CDR3 nucleotides are TGCGCCAGCAGCGACGGGACTAGCGGGACAGATACGCAGTATTTT. Residues: CASSDGTSGTDTQYF. The chain couples TRBV5-1 to TRBJ2-3; 12 bases are a match to TRBD2. The V segment lost 4 bases and the J segment 3 bases; nucleotides outside the gene matches: 3. The length of the CDR3 is 15 residues. Germline V gene data show CDR1 as SGHRS and CDR2 as YFSETQ.